This T cell receptor beta chain came from a study of shared clonotypes between healthy human individuals (dated by TCRdb to the early 2020s). About the investigation overall: A few men and a couple of women, aged 18 to 49 years, made up the cohort. For each donor, CD4 naive and CD4 memory were each given three plates, CD8 naive was given two plates, and CD8 memory was given one plate. The study deeply sequenced blood TCR repertoires of several healthy adults to estimate repertoire size and the extent of clonotype sharing between individuals. Different laboratories and diverse techniques were used to prepare libraries and sequence TCR repertoires, to increase sequencing depth and limit assay-specific biases. Leukapheresis yielded between about 0.94 and 8.9 billion PBMCs per donor.

Relative to germline, V is missing 6 bases and J is missing 2 bases, with 10 bases of the junction outside any gene match. The CDR3 measures 15 amino acids from cysteine to phenylalanine. The entry retains the CDR3 DNA only, 45 bases that are in frame from base 1. CDR1 and CDR2 are read off the germline V gene as SGHAT and FQNNGV. This clone was seen many times. Its antigen is still unknown. No much larger clone exists at a distance of one base, and base qualities are not known. Healthy HIV-negative adults with no recently reported acute infections or vaccinations were included as donors. Every donor was a Caucasian adult living in Nashville, Tennessee, USA. CD8 memory samples consisted of magnetically selected CD45RO+ cells combined with CCR7-negative CD45RA+ effector memory (TemRA) cells. Blood was collected by leukapheresis, and PBMCs were isolated by Ficoll-Histopaque density gradient centrifugation and then cryopreserved in liquid nitrogen vapor phase. Purity and quantity of every magnetically sorted T cell population were checked by analytical flow cytometry. From each sorted fraction, genomic DNA was isolated and quantified by UV absorbance on a Nanodrop 2000c.

Using the deep immunoSEQ assay, TCR CDR3 regions were amplified from genomic DNA by multiplex PCR. For each cell subset, the extracted genomic DNA was distributed evenly across all wells of several immunoSEQ 96-well plates, and each plate served as one replicate. For sorted subsets, roughly 200 ng of genomic DNA, equivalent to 25,000 to 35,000 T cell genomes, went into each replicate PCR. Purified libraries were measured with a Qubit 3.0 fluorometer, size-checked on a Bioanalyzer 2100, and measured again with the KAPA Library Quantification kit. Every immunoSEQ 96-well plate was sequenced on a dedicated single-read 150-cycle Illumina NextSeq 550 flow cell. Concerning the study's data processing: Because the immunoSEQ output included only junctional sequences and no quality scores, the filtering could not be the same as the filtering used for full-length reads. To assign V/J genes and CDR3, sequences were annotated using PyIR, a Python wrapper for IgBLAST v1.9, with IMGT germline references. Reads with weak V/J assignments (E-value above 1e-6), missing CDR3, stop codons, out-of-frame junctions, or ambiguous translated residues were removed. V3J clonotypes were defined as sequences sharing the same inferred V gene, J gene, and CDR3 amino acid sequence. Percentage overlap between repertoires was computed as shared unique clonotypes divided by the size of the smaller repertoire. Richness of each repertoire was evaluated using RTK rarefaction, the Chao1 estimator, and Recon v2.1 estimates of unobserved clonotypes. OLGA was used to compute generation probabilities for all TCRbeta clonotypes that the gDNA method yielded from a handful of donors. TCRdb carries this immuneACCESS record with in-frame sequences only. Its versions omit some clonotypes, under half of them owing to an unresolved V gene in the studies checked, with the rest unexplained. The DNA gave D and trimming, while V, J and clone size come from that table. The sample includes about 690,000 clones, with roughly 87% observed a single time. About 33% of the sample lies in the top ten.

The study at large found these results: Pairwise subsampling indicated that sequencing depth was expected to affect the degree of clonotype sharing among donors. Clonotypes shared by all four sorted-subset donors showed higher generation probabilities than non-shared clonotypes. Even with the large sequencing depth, rarefaction of the sorted-subset datasets indicated that sequencing was incomplete. Because the study included a small number of donors, the genetic and exposure-history diversity represented was limited. About 5% of naive CD4, more than 3% of naive CD8, 2.3% of memory CD4, and 0.35% to 0.4% of memory CD8 clonotypes were shared across a few donors. Larger estimated clonotype richness was generally found for naive subsets than for memory subsets. Sampling was restricted to blood, and TCR repertoires in tissues likely differ from the TCR repertoires found in blood.

The source of this sequence is a man between 18 and 35 years old in good health. Some clones in this sample may be carry-over from other donors' samples. The chain couples TRBV11-2 to TRBJ2-7; a stretch of 7 junction bases matches TRBD1. The sequenced sample was memory CD8+ T cells from PBMCs. The cell subset or site label here, explained by the study, means: CD45RO+ cells pooled with CCR7-negative TemRA cells. For the CDR3, the sequence is CASSSRGRNPYEQYF. The DNA sequence is TGTGCCAGCAGTTCTAGGGGGCGCAACCCCTACGAGCAGTACTTC.